Presented here are 32 T cell receptor beta chains from one specimen sequenced in a study of blood T cell repertoires in COVID-19. Only in-frame clones appear in the TCRdb table, and some are missing; sequencing was by immunoSEQ multiplex PCR. Altogether under 300,000 clones are present, approximately 90% being singletons, with the ten largest covering about 3%. The sequenced material came from peripheral blood. Receptors were obtained from a woman younger than 45 with active or convalescent COVID-19.

The J gene is TRBJ1-2, the V gene TRBV5-4; tentative D call: TRBD1 (5 bases). Trimming stripped 0 bases from V and 6 bases from J, with 9 bases between. The CDR3 covers 13 residues. The germline V gene has CDR1 SGHNT and CDR2 YYREEE (reference sequence). The CDR3 DNA is TGTGCCAGCAGCTTGGTAGCAGGGAATGGCTACACCTTC. Translating gives CASSLVAGNGYTF.

The chain employs TRBV5-1 and TRBJ2-2; 7 positions match TRBD1. This CDR3 is 14 amino acids long. The V and J ends lost 5 bases and 1 base, in that order; junction bases with no gene match: 2. Germline-derived CDR1 and CDR2 are SGHRS and YFSETQ. The DNA of the CDR3 is TGCGCCAGCAGGCAGGGGGTGAACACCGGGGAGCTGTTTTTT. Its protein product is CASRQGVNTGELFF. The whole variable domain, filled in from reference TRBV5-1 and TRBJ2-2, reads KAGVTQTPRYLIKTRGQQVTLSCSPISGHRSVSWYQQTPGQGLQFLFEYFSETQRNKGNFPGRFSGRQFSNSRSEMNVSTLELGDSALYLCASRQGVNTGELFFGEGSRLTVL.

V gene TRBV7-3 combines with J gene TRBJ2-1, with 12 bases fitting TRBD2. V was clipped by 1 base and J by 8 bases; unmatched bases: 6. Germline assignment: CDR1 SGHTA and CDR2 FQGTGA. The CDR3 consists of 16 residues. The CDR3 DNA is TGTGCCAGCAGCTTAATGCTAGCGGGGGGGCTCGATGAGCAGTTCTTC. Protein: CASSLMLAGGLDEQFF.

The chain links TRBV10-3 to TRBJ1-2, with a weak D call TRBD1 (5 bases). This CDR3 is 15 amino acids long. Germline CDR1 reads ENHRY; CDR2 reads SYGVKD. Trimming removed 10 bases from V and 0 bases from J, with 18 bases in between. CDR3 in amino acids: CATTIGGDANYGYTF. CDR3 DNA sequence: TGTGCCACGACAATCGGGGGGGATGCTAACTATGGCTACACCTTC.

The count of this clone is one. The chain is built from TRBV18 and TRBJ2-1, with 8 bases that match TRBD2. The trim removed 7 bases at V and 10 bases at J, leaving 9 bases unmatched. Germline lookup yields CDR1 KGHSH and CDR2 LQKENI. This CDR3 contains 13 residues. The CDR3 is CASFRTTSGEQFF. As DNA, the CDR3 is TGTGCCAGCTTTAGGACTACTAGCGGAGAGCAGTTCTTC. The full variable domain, rest sourced from reference TRBV18 and TRBJ2-1, is NAGVMQNPRHLVRRRGQEARLRCSPMKGHSHVYWYRQLPEEGLKFMVYLQKENIIDESGMPKERFSAEFPKEGPSILRIQQVVRGDSAAYFCASFRTTSGEQFFGPGTRLTVL.

J is TRBJ2-3 and V is TRBV6-6, with 9 bases aligning to TRBD1. Trimming removed 4 bases from V and 5 bases from J; junction bases left unmatched: 7. Germline V gene lookup returns CDR1 MNHNY and CDR2 SVGAGI (reference sequence). The CDR3 consists of 15 residues. CDR3 sequence reads: CASSLQGAREDTQYF. For the CDR3, the DNA is TGTGCCAGCAGTTTACAGGGGGCGCGGGAAGATACGCAGTATTTT.

The chain employs TRBV6-5 and TRBJ2-3; TRBD1 aligns across 7 bases. This CDR3 has 15 amino acids. The V gene's germline CDR1 is MNHEY and CDR2 SVGAGI. With V trimmed by 8 bases and J by 1 base, 9 bases remained unmatched. In nucleotides, the CDR3 is TGTGCCAGCGGAGACAGGGCGTTAGGCACAGATACGCAGTATTTT. This codes for CASGDRALGTDTQYF.

This clone was detected once. The chain combines TRBV6-1 with TRBJ1-1; no definite D call. From germline, CDR1 is MNHNS and CDR2 SASEGT. The V and J ends lost 2 bases and 1 base respectively, with 11 bases between them. This CDR3 contains 15 residues. CDR3 DNA sequence: TGTGCCAGCAGTGAATTCCCACGGAGGAACACTGAAGCTTTCTTT. Translation gives CASSEFPRRNTEAFF.

This clone was counted a few times. The DNA for the CDR3 is TGTGCCAGCAGTCCCCCCTTACAGGGGTTGAACACTGAAGCTTTCTTT. Its translation: CASSPPLQGLNTEAFF. The chain uses TRBV6-2 or TRBV6-3 and TRBJ1-1, with TRBD1 identical over 7 bases. Germline-derived CDR1 and CDR2 are MNHEY and SVGEGT. The CDR3 loop spans 16 amino acids. V was pared by 5 bases and J by 0 bases, with 9 bases of the junction left unmatched.

This chain connects TRBV5-1 to TRBJ2-3; TRBD1 agrees at 9 bases. Looked up from germline, CDR1 is SGHRS and CDR2 is YFSETQ. The CDR3 totals 16 residues. V gave up 4 bases and J gave up 2 bases; unmatched junction bases: 8. CDR3 sequence: CASSGGQGINTDTQYF. The CDR3 region has the DNA TGCGCCAGCAGCGGAGGACAGGGGATTAACACAGATACGCAGTATTTT.

The chain carries TRBV3-1 (or the pseudogene TRBV3-2) and TRBJ1-2, with no clear D. The CDR3 covers 12 residues. The germline CDR1 and CDR2 sequences are LGHDT and YNNKEL (reference sequence). Trimming removed 5 bases at V and 4 bases at J, with 8 bases between. This CDR3 is CASSSSGYGYTF. The CDR3 nucleotides are TGTGCCAGCAGCTCGTCCGGCTATGGCTACACCTTC.

As regards this clone: Other DNA sequences in the sample encode the same CDR3. The gene calls are TRBV14 and TRBJ1-1; 9 bases agree with TRBD1. Germline V gives CDR1 SGHDN, CDR2 FVKESK. V trimming: 3 bases; J trimming: 0 bases; junction bases outside the gene matches: 2. CDR3 size: 15 residues. This CDR3 reads CASSQGQGMNTEAFF. The CDR3 nucleotides are TGTGCCAGCAGCCAGGGACAGGGAATGAACACTGAAGCTTTCTTT.

Only a few counts were recorded for this clone. V and J are TRBV27 and TRBJ2-7; 7 bases map to TRBD1. The CDR3 consists of 13 residues. Germline values: CDR1 MNHEY, CDR2 SMNVEV (reference sequence). Trimming removed 4 bases from V and 5 bases from J; junction bases left unmatched: 5. The CDR3 bases are TGTGCCAGCAGTTCCTCGACAGGGAACGAGCAGTACTTC. Its translation: CASSSSTGNEQYF.

This sequence joins TRBV7-6 and TRBJ1-2; weak D call: TRBD1 (6 bases). Germline lookup yields CDR1 SGHVS and CDR2 FNYEAQ. V lost 3 bases, J lost 4 bases, and 18 bases lay in between. The CDR3 has 16 residues. The chain's CDR3 is CASSFPTKDSFYGYTF. Written as DNA, the CDR3 is TGTGCCAGCAGCTTCCCTACCAAGGACAGCTTCTATGGCTACACCTTC.

A few counts support this clone. V usage is TRBV3-1 (or the pseudogene TRBV3-2) and J usage is TRBJ2-3; the D gene is possibly TRBD2 (5 bases). Germline-derived CDR1 and CDR2 are LGHDT and YNNKEL (reference sequence). The CDR3 sequence is 15 residues long. V gave up 4 bases and J gave up 1 base, with 12 bases separating them. CDR3 coding DNA: TGTGCCAGCAGCCCGGTCGGGCGGGGCACAGATACGCAGTATTTT. The encoded protein is CASSPVGRGTDTQYF.

There are a few counts of this clone. V and J are TRBV18 and TRBJ1-5; 7 nucleotides agree with TRBD1. The CDR3 spans 16 residues. Germline CDR1 and CDR2: KGHSH and LQKENI. Trimming removed 2 bases from V and 6 bases from J; junction bases left unmatched: 10. The CDR3, as DNA: TGTGCCAGCTCACCAGCGACAGGGTCTGGGGGTCAGCCCCAGCATTTT. Amino acids: CASSPATGSGGQPQHF.

The rearrangement links TRBV6-5 to TRBJ1-6; D is ambiguous. CDR1 MNHEY and CDR2 SVGAGI come from the germline V gene. This CDR3 has 13 residues. V gave up 2 bases and J gave up 8 bases, with 7 bases separating them. CDR3 coding DNA: TGTGCCAGCAGTTACGGCAGTCATTCACCCCTCCACTTT. As protein: CASSYGSHSPLHF.

This rearrangement joins TRBV28 to TRBJ1-1; TRBD1 aligns across 7 bases. Germline-derived CDR1 and CDR2 are MDHEN and SYDVKM. V trimming: 2 bases; J trimming: 3 bases; junction bases outside the gene matches: 6. This CDR3 is built from 15 residues. The CDR3 DNA sequence: TGTGCCAGCAGTTTAAGGGAACAGGGGTACACTGAAGCTTTCTTT. Translated: CASSLREQGYTEAFF.

This clone was found a few times. V and J are TRBV18 and TRBJ1-2, with D possibly TRBD1 on 5 matching bases. V lost 2 bases to trimming and J lost 3 bases, with 13 bases between them. This CDR3 has 15 amino acids. Germline CDR1 KGHSH, CDR2 LQKENI. For the CDR3, the DNA is TGTGCCAGCTCACCAATGGCAGGGATATACTATGGCTACACCTTC. This gives the protein CASSPMAGIYYGYTF. Combining the CDR3 with reference TRBV18 and TRBJ1-2 gives the whole variable domain NAGVMQNPRHLVRRRGQEARLRCSPMKGHSHVYWYRQLPEEGLKFMVYLQKENIIDESGMPKERFSAEFPKEGPSILRIQQVVRGDSAAYFCASSPMAGIYYGYTFGSGTRLTVV.

The gene calls are TRBV9 and TRBJ1-1; D possibly corresponds to TRBD1 (5 bases). The germline gives CDR1 SGDLS, CDR2 YYNGEE. The CDR3 is made up of 15 amino acids. The ends were cut back, 0 bases at V and 5 bases at J, with 14 bases in the middle. The CDR3 here is CASSVGGRVGTEAFF. The CDR3 nucleotides read TGTGCCAGCAGCGTAGGCGGCAGGGTTGGGACTGAAGCTTTCTTT.

The chain uses TRBV7-6 and TRBJ2-3, with a possible D match to TRBD2 (5 bases). The germline gives CDR1 SGHVS, CDR2 FNYEAQ. This CDR3 has 16 residues. Deletions cut 3 bases from V and 6 bases from J, with 19 bases between. The CDR3 coding sequence is TGTGCCAGCAGCTTGATGAGCGGTTCCCGCGTGGATACGCAGTATTTT. This translates into CASSLMSGSRVDTQYF.

This clone appeared a few times. The V call is TRBV12-3 or TRBV12-4, the J call TRBJ2-7, with 8 bases that match TRBD1. This CDR3 region has 12 residues. Trimming cost V 6 bases and J 7 bases; bases outside gene matches: 5. The CDR3 here is CASRTGVWEQYF. In DNA, the CDR3 is TGTGCCAGCAGGACAGGGGTGTGGGAGCAGTACTTC.

The gene calls are TRBV12-3 or TRBV12-4 and TRBJ2-1, with D tentatively TRBD2 (7 bases). The CDR3 consists of 12 residues. The CDR3 sequence: CAGGPGWNEQFF. Written as DNA, the CDR3 is TGTGCGGGGGGGCCCGGGTGGAATGAGCAGTTCTTC.

J is TRBJ1-4 and V is TRBV19, with 10 positions matching TRBD1. Germline CDR1 LNHDA, CDR2 SQIVND (reference sequence). The length of the CDR3 is 15 residues. V lost 8 bases, J lost 7 bases, and 10 bases stayed unmatched. CDR3 nucleotides: TGTGCCAGTGGGAGACAGGGGGCTGAAAGTGAAAAACTGTTTTTT. Translated, it gives CASGRQGAESEKLFF.

This clone has just a few counts. The chain has TRBV7-9 and TRBJ1-2, with 7 nucleotides matching TRBD1. J gave up 6 bases and V 5 bases, and 9 bases lay outside the gene matches. Germline CDR1 and CDR2: SEHNR and FQNEAQ (reference sequence). The CDR3 consists of 14 residues. CDR3 coding DNA: TGTGCCAGCAGCGCCCGACAGGGCGAGGATGGCTACACCTTC. Its translation: CASSARQGEDGYTF. Using reference TRBV7-9 and TRBJ1-2 for the parts outside the CDR3, the full variable domain is DTGVSQNPRHKITKRGQNVTFRCDPISEHNRLYWYRQTLGQGPEFLTYFQNEAQLEKSRLLSDRFSAERPKGSFSTLEIQRTEQGDSAMYLCASSARQGEDGYTFGSGTRLTVV.

The sample holds a few counts of this clone. The chain employs TRBV19 and TRBJ2-7; 8 bases align to TRBD1. Germline trimming cut 3 bases from V and 4 bases from J; bases unmatched to any gene: 8. This CDR3 has 15 residues. Germline CDR1 LNHDA, CDR2 SQIVND (reference sequence). CDR3 coding DNA: TGTGCCAGTAGTATCGGGCAGGGGGCGCGATACGAGCAGTACTTC. Translation gives CASSIGQGARYEQYF.

The genes are TRBV15 and TRBJ1-4; TRBD1 agrees at 8 bases. In germline, CDR1 is LNHNV, CDR2 YYDKDF (reference sequence). The V gene end was trimmed by 1 base and the J gene end by 8 bases; junction bases not matched to a gene: 9. This CDR3 contains 16 residues. The CDR3 DNA follows: TGTGCCACCAGCAGAGTCGGGACAGGAGGAGGGGAAAAACTGTTTTTT. Protein product: CATSRVGTGGGEKLFF. Filled out from reference TRBV15 and TRBJ1-4, the complete variable domain reads DAMVIQNPRYQVTQFGKPVTLSCSQTLNHNVMYWYQQKSSQAPKLLFHYYDKDFNNEADTPDNFQSRRPNTSFCFLDIRSPGLGDTAMYLCATSRVGTGGGEKLFFGSGTQLSVL.

A remark on this clone: The junction shows a germline mismatch at one end, possibly a read error. V gene TRBV2 combines with J gene TRBJ1-2; no firm D call. CDR1 is SNHLY, CDR2 FYNNEI, per germline. The CDR3 contains 14 residues. CDR3 in amino acids: CANSEITLSGGYTF. As DNA, the CDR3 is TGTGCCAACAGTGAAATAACGCTATCGGGAGGCTACACCTTC.

The chain combines TRBV7-3 with TRBJ1-1, with D hard to call. Per the germline V gene, CDR1 is SGHTA and CDR2 is FQGTGA. V was shortened by 4 bases and J by 0 bases, with 6 bases between the two germline ends. The CDR3 is 13 amino acids. The CDR3 loop reads CASSSFLNTEAFF. The CDR3 nucleotides read TGTGCCAGCAGCTCGTTTTTGAACACTGAAGCTTTCTTT.

This chain links TRBV9 with TRBJ1-2, with 9 positions matching TRBD1. V was pared by 5 bases and J by 4 bases, with 3 bases of the junction left unmatched. This CDR3 region has 13 residues. Germline assignment: CDR1 SGDLS and CDR2 YYNGEE. The CDR3 nucleotides read TGTGCCAGCAGAGGGACAGGGCCCTATGGCTACACCTTC. Amino acid sequence: CASRGTGPYGYTF.

This rearrangement joins TRBV6-5 to TRBJ1-5; D unresolved. V was shortened by 6 bases and J by 3 bases, with 9 bases between the two germline ends. The CDR3 length is 13 residues. Per the germline V gene, CDR1 is MNHEY and CDR2 is SVGAGI. The CDR3 here is CASSERANQPQHF. The CDR3 DNA reads TGTGCCAGCAGCGAGAGGGCCAATCAGCCCCAGCATTTT.

V usage is TRBV2 and J usage is TRBJ1-1; D is perhaps TRBD1 (6 bases). CDR1 and CDR2 (germline): SNHLY, FYNNEI. V lost 6 bases and J lost 1, with 9 bases in between. The CDR3 extends over 13 amino acids. CDR3 in amino acids: CASSADRNTEAFF. The CDR3 nucleotides are TGTGCCAGCAGCGCGGACAGGAACACTGAAGCTTTCTTT.